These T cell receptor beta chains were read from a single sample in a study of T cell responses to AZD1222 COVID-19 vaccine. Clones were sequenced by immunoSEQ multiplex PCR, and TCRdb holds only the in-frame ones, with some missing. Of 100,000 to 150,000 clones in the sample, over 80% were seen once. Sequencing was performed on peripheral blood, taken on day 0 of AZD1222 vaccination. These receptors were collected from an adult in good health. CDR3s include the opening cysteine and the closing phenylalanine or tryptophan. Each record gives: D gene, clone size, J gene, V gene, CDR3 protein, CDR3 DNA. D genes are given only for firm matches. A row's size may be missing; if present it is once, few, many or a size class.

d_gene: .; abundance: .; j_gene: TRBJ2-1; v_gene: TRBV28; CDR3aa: CATGDSLSSYNEQFF; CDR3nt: TGTGCCACCGGGGATTCACTAAGCTCCTACAATGAGCAGTTCTTC
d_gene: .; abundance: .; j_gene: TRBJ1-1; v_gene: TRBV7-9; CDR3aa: CASSLGQNTEAFF; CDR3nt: TGTGCCAGCAGCTTAGGGCAGAACACTGAAGCTTTCTTT
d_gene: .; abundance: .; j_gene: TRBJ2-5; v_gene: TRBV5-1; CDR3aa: CASSGGGHQETQYF; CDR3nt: TGCGCCAGCAGCGGGGGGGGCCACCAAGAGACCCAGTACTTC
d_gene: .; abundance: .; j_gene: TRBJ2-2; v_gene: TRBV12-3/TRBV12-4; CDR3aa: CASSPLAGELFF; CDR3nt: TGTGCCAGCAGTCCCTTAGCCGGGGAGCTGTTTTTT
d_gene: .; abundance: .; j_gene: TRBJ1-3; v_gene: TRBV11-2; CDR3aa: CAVRLFTGRNTIYF; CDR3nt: TGTGCCGTCCGGCTCTTCACGGGGAGAAACACCATATATTTT
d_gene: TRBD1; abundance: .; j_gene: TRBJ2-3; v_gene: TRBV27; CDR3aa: CASSFRDWWDRGRDTQYF; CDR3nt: TGTGCCAGCAGTTTTAGGGATTGGTGGGACAGGGGTAGGGATACGCAGTATTTT
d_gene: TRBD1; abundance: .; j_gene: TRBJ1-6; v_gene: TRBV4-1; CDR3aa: CASSQGQVSSYNSPLHF; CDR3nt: TGCGCCAGCAGCCAGGGACAGGTGTCCTCCTATAATTCACCCCTCCACTTT
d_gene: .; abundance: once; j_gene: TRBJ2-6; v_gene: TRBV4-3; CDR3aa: CASSQSPWKDSGANVLTF; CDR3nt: TGCGCCAGCAGCCAGAGCCCCTGGAAGGACTCTGGGGCCAACGTCCTGACTTTC
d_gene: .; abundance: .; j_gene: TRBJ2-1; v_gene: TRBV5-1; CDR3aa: CASSSGQRSNEQFF; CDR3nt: TGCGCCAGCAGCTCAGGACAGAGATCCAATGAGCAGTTCTTC
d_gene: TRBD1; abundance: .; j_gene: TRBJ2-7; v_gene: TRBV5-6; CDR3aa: CASSDLGQGGEQYF; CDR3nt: TGTGCCAGCAGCGATCTGGGACAGGGAGGCGAGCAGTACTTC
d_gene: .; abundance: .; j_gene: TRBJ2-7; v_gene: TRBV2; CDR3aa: CASSQMRESEQYF; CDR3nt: TGTGCCAGCAGCCAAATGAGGGAATCCGAGCAGTACTTC
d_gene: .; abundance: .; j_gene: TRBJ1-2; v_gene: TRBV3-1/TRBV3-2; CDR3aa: CASSPTGDYGYTF; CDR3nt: TGTGCCAGCAGCCCCACGGGAGACTATGGCTACACCTTC
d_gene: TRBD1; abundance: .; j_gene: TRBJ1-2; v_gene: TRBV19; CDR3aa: CASRETGDYGYTF; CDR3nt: TGTGCCAGTAGAGAGACAGGGGACTATGGCTACACCTTC
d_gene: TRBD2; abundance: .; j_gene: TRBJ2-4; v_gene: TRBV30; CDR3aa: CAWSPAGGSKNIQYF; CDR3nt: TGTGCCTGGAGTCCCGCCGGGGGGTCCAAAAACATTCAGTACTTC
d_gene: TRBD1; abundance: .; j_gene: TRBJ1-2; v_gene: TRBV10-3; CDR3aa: CAISELTGVDYGYTF; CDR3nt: TGTGCCATCAGTGAGCTTACAGGGGTAGACTATGGCTACACCTTC
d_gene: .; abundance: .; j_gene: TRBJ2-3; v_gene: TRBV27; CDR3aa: CASSLQLADTQYF; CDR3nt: TGTGCCAGCAGTCTTCAACTGGCAGATACGCAGTATTTT
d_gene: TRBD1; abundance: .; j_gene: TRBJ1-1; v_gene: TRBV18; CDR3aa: CASSPTEVWIQGRGVTEAFF; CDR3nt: TGTGCCAGCTCACCGACGGAGGTCTGGATACAGGGGAGGGGGGTCACTGAAGCTTTCTTT
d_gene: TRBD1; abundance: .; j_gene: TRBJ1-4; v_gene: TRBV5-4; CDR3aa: CASSAQQGLNEKLFF; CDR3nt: TGTGCCAGCAGCGCTCAACAGGGGCTTAATGAAAAACTGTTTTTT
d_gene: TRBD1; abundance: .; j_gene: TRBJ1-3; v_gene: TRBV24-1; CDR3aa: CATGPGQGASSGNTIYF; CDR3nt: TGTGCCACCGGGCCGGGACAGGGGGCTTCCTCTGGAAACACCATATATTTT
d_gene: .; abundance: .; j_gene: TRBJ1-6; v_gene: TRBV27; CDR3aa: CASSLLREGSPLHF; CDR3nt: TGTGCCAGCAGTTTACTAAGAGAAGGATCACCCCTCCACTTT
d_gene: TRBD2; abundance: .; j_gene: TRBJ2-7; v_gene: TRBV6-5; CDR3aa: CASSYGGGGSYEQYF; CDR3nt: TGTGCCAGCAGTTATGGGGGGGGAGGCTCCTACGAGCAGTACTTC
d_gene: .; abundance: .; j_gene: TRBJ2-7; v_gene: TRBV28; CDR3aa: CASSSPFRPGSSYEQYF; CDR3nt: TGTGCCAGCAGTTCGCCGTTTCGACCAGGGAGCTCCTACGAGCAGTACTTC
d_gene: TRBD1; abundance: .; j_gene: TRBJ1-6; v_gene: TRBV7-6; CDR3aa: CASSLVQGANSPLHF; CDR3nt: TGTGCCAGCAGCTTAGTACAGGGGGCTAATTCACCCCTCCACTTT
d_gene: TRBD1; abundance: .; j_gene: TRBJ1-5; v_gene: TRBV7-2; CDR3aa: CASSPSGGGQNQPQHF; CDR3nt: TGTGCCAGCAGCCCATCCGGTGGGGGACAGAATCAGCCCCAGCATTTT
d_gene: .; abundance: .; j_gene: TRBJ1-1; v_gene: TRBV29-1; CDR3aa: CSAGGLGDTEAFF; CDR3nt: TGCAGCGCCGGAGGTCTCGGGGACACTGAAGCTTTCTTT
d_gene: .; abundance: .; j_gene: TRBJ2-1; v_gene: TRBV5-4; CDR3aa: CASSLALSSYNEQFF; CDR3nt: TGTGCCAGCAGCTTAGCCTTGAGCTCCTACAATGAGCAGTTCTTC
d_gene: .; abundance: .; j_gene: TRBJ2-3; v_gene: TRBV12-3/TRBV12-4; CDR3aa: CASSLSMDTQYF; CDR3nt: TGTGCCAGCAGTTTATCGATGGATACGCAGTATTTT
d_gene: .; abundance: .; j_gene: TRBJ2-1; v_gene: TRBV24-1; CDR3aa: CATSAPVGGKNEQFF; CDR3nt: TGTGCCACCAGTGCCCCGGTGGGCGGGAAAAATGAGCAGTTCTTC
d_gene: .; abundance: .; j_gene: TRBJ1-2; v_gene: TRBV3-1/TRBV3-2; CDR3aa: CASSKGEGYGYTF; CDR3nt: TGTGCCAGCAGCAAAGGAGAAGGCTATGGCTACACCTTC
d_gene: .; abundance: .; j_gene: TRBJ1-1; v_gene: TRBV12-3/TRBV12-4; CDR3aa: CASSSQGFTEAFF; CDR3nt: TGTGCCAGCAGTTCGCAGGGATTCACTGAAGCTTTCTTT
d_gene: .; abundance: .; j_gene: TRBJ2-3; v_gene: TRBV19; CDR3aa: CASSIESSSDSTDTQYF; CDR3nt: TGTGCCAGTAGTATAGAGAGTAGCTCCGACTCCACAGATACGCAGTATTTT
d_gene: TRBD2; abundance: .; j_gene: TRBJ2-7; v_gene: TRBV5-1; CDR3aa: CASSLVAGNTYEQYF; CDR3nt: TGCGCCAGCAGCTTAGTAGCGGGGAACACCTACGAGCAGTACTTC
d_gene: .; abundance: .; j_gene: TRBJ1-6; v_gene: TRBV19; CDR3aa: CASSPPTDNNSPLHF; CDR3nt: TGTGCCAGTAGTCCCCCGACCGACAATAATTCACCCCTCCACTTT
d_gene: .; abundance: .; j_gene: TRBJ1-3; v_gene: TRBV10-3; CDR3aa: CAISEGTVLNTIYF; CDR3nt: TGTGCCATCAGTGAGGGAACAGTTTTAAACACCATATATTTT
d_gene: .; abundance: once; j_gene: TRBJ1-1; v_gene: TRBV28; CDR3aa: CASSPPHMEAFF; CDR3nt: TGTGCCAGCAGCCCGCCACATATGGAAGCTTTCTTT
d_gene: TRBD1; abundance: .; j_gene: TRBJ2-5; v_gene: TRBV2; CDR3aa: CASSGQGRETQYF; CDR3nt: TGTGCCAGCAGTGGACAGGGGCGAGAGACCCAGTACTTC
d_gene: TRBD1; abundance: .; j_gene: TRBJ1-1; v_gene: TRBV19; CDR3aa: CASRRTGGSAEAFF; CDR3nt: TGTGCCAGTAGGAGGACAGGGGGCAGCGCTGAAGCTTTCTTT
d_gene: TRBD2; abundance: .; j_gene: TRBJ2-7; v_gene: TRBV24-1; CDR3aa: CATSRAGGTYEQYF; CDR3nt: TGTGCCACCAGTCGAGCGGGAGGAACCTACGAGCAGTACTTC
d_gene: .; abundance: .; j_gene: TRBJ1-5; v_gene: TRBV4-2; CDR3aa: CASSQDPYSNQPQHF; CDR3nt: TGTGCCAGCAGCCAAGACCCCTATAGCAATCAGCCCCAGCATTTT
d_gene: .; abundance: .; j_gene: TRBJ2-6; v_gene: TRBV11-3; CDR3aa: CASSLEVGAGANVLTF; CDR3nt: TGTGCCAGCAGCTTAGAAGTAGGGGCTGGGGCCAACGTCCTGACTTTC
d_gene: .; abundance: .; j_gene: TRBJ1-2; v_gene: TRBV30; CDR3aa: CAWSVQGHYGYTF; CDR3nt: TGTGCCTGGAGTGTACAGGGCCACTATGGCTACACCTTC
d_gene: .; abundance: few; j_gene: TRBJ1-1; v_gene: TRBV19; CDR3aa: CASSPLPPENTEAFF; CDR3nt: TGTGCCAGTAGTCCACTTCCCCCCGAGAACACTGAAGCTTTCTTT
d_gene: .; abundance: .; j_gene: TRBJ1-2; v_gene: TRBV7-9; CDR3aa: CASSLAQLGAYGYTF; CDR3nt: TGTGCCAGCAGCTTAGCGCAGCTAGGGGCCTATGGCTACACCTTC
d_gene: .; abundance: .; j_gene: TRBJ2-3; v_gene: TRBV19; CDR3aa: CASSLTGAGRERSATQYF; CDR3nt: TGTGCCAGTAGCCTGACAGGGGCAGGGCGGGAGAGGAGTGCTACGCAGTATTTT
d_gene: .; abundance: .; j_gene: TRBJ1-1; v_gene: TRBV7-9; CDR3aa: CASSLFLDTEAFF; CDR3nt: TGTGCCAGCAGCTTATTCCTAGACACTGAAGCTTTCTTT
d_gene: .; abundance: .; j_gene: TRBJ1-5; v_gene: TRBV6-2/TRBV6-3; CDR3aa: CASSYGGVRNQPQHF; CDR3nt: TGTGCCAGCAGTTACGGGGGAGTAAGGAATCAGCCCCAGCATTTT
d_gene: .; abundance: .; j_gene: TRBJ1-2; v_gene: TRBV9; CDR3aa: CASSVEDNYGYTF; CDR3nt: TGTGCCAGCAGCGTAGAAGATAACTATGGCTACACCTTC
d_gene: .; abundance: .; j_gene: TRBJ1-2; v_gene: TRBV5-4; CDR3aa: CASSLEGDSPYGYTF; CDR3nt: TGTGCCAGCAGCTTGGAGGGCGACAGCCCCTATGGCTACACCTTC